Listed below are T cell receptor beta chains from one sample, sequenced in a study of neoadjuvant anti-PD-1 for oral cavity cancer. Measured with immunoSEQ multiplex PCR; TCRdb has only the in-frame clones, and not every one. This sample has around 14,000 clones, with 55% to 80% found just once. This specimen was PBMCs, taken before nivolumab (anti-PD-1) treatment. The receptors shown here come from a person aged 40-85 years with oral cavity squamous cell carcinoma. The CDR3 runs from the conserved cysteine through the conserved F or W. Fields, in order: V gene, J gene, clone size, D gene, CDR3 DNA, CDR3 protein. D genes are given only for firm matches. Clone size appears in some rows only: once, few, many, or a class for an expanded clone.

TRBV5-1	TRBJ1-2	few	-	TGCGCCAGCAGGGTTGGAGGGAACTATGGCTACACCTTC	CASRVGGNYGYTF
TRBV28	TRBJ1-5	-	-	TGTGCCAGCGATGGGGGCAGGGGAAATCAGCCCCAGCATTTT	CASDGGRGNQPQHF
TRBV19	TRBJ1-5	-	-	TGTGCCAGTAGCGAGTATAGTGGGGTTGGGCAGCCCCAGCATTTT	CASSEYSGVGQPQHF
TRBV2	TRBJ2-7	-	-	TGTGCCAGCACCCTCGTGGTGGGGAGTGGGTACGAGCAGTACTTC	CASTLVVGSGYEQYF
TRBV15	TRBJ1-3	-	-	TGTGCCACCGGGGAGGAATCTGGAAACACCATATATTTT	CATGEESGNTIYF
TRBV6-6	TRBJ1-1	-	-	TGTGCCAGCAGCCCGAATACTGAAGCTTTCTTT	CASSPNTEAFF
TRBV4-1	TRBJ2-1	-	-	TGCGCCAGCAGCCCCACTTTCCACAATGAGCAGTTCTTC	CASSPTFHNEQFF
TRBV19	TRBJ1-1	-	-	TGTGCCAGTAGCAGAACAGGGATGAACACTGAAGCTTTCTTT	CASSRTGMNTEAFF
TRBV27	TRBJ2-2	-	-	TGTGCCAGCAGTTTATCTGGGCTCGGGGAGCTGTTTTTT	CASSLSGLGELFF
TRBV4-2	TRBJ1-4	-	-	TGTGCCAGCAGCCACCGGGGCCTGGATGAAAAACTGTTTTTT	CASSHRGLDEKLFF
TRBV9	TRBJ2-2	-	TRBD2	TGTGCCAGCAGCGTAGTTCGACTAGCGGGAGGGCCGGGGTCCACCGGGGAGCTGTTTTTT	CASSVVRLAGGPGSTGELFF
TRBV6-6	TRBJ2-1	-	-	TGTGCCAGCAGTGGAACAGGTGGACCCGGTGAGCAGTTCTTC	CASSGTGGPGEQFF
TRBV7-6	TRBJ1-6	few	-	TGTGCCAGCAGCTTAGGAGGGCTTGGTTCACCCCTCCACTTT	CASSLGGLGSPLHF
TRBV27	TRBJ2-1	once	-	TGTGCCAGCAGGGGGACCATTAGCTCCTACAATGAGCAGTTCTTC	CASRGTISSYNEQFF
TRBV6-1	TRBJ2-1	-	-	TGTGCCAGCAAACCAGCCGGAAATGAGCAGTTCTTC	CASKPAGNEQFF
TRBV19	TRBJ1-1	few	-	TGTGCCAGTAGCCCGCTAGTTGGGGTGAGCACTGAAGCTTTCTTT	CASSPLVGVSTEAFF
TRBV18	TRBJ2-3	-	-	TGTGCCAGCTCCCCACGCGACCCGGGCCGGACAGATACGCAGTATTTT	CASSPRDPGRTDTQYF
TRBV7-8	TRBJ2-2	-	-	TGTGCCAGCAGCAAGACCGATACGAACACCGGGGAGCTGTTTTTT	CASSKTDTNTGELFF
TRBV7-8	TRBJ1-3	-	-	TGTGCCAGCAGCTTCCTCAGGCAACCGAGCTCTGGAAACACCATATATTTT	CASSFLRQPSSGNTIYF
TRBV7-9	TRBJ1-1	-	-	TGTGCCAGCACCCCTTTACAGGCGCGCGGCACTGAAGCTTTCTTT	CASTPLQARGTEAFF
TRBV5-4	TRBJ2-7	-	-	TGTGCCAGCAGCTTGGCCGGGCGGCCCTACGAGCAGTACTTC	CASSLAGRPYEQYF
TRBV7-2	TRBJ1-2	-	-	TGTGCCAGCAGCTTAGTTGGGGCCTCGGGCTATGGCTACACCTTC	CASSLVGASGYGYTF
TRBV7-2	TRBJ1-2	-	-	TGTGCCAGCAGCTCGAGGACGGTGGACTATGGCTACACCTTC	CASSSRTVDYGYTF
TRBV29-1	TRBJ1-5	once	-	TGCAGTTACATATCCGTTCGAGGACAGCCCCAGCATTTT	CSYISVRGQPQHF
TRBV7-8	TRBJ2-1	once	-	TGTGCCAGCAGCTTAGTAAGGGGCTACAATGAGCAGTTCTTC	CASSLVRGYNEQFF
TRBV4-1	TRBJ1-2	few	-	TGCGCCAGCAGCCAAGTTGGACGGAACTATGGCTACACCTTC	CASSQVGRNYGYTF
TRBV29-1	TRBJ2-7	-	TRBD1	TGCAGCGTCCAAGACAGGGCCGGTACCTACGAGCAGTACTTC	CSVQDRAGTYEQYF
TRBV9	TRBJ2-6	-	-	TGTGCCAGCAGCGGTTCGGGACGGCCCCCTGGGGCCAACGTCCTGACTTTC	CASSGSGRPPGANVLTF
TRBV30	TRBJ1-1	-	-	TGTGCCTGGAGTTTGCAGATGAACACTGAAGCTTTCTTT	CAWSLQMNTEAFF
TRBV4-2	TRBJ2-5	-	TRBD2	TGTGCCAGCAGCCAAGATGAGAGTAGCGGGGGGCTGGAGACCCAGTACTTC	CASSQDESSGGLETQYF
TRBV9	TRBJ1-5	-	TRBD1	TGTGCCAGCAGCGCAACGACAGGGTGGGATCAGCCCCAGCATTTT	CASSATTGWDQPQHF
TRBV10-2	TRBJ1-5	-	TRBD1	TGCGCCAGCAGTGGGGGGACAGGGGCTCAGCCCCAGCATTTT	CASSGGTGAQPQHF
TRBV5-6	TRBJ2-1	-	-	TGTGCCAGCAGCTTAGGGTCCTCCTACAATGAGCAGTTCTTC	CASSLGSSYNEQFF
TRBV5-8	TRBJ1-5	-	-	TGTGCCAGCAGCTTGGATGGCCGCAATCAGCCCCAGCATTTT	CASSLDGRNQPQHF
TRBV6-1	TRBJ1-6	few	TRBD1	TGTGCCAGCAGTGAAGCACAGGGGTTCTATAATTCACCCCTCCACTTT	CASSEAQGFYNSPLHF
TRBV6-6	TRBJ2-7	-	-	TGTGCCAGCAGTTTTGGACATCGGACCTACGAGCAGTACTTC	CASSFGHRTYEQYF
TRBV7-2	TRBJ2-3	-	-	TGTGCCAGCAGCTTAGTCTTCACAGATACGCAGTATTTT	CASSLVFTDTQYF
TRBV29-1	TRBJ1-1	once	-	TGCAGCGCCGAGACGGAGAACACTGAAGCTTTCTTT	CSAETENTEAFF
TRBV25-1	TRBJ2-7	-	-	TGTGCCAGCAGTGAATTAGGATCCAGGAGCTACGAGCAGTACTTC	CASSELGSRSYEQYF
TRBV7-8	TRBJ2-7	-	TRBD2	TGTGCCAGCAGCTTAGCGCGAGGACTAGCTCCAGGTGTGGAGCAGTACTTC	CASSLARGLAPGVEQYF
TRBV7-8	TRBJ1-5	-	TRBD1	TGTGCCAGCAGACAGGGGGGAGGCGATCAGCCCCAGCATTTT	CASRQGGGDQPQHF